The entry that follows covers one TCR beta chain sequence. What antigen it recognizes has not been identified. No per-base quality is available; no much larger clone lies one base away. TCRbeta CDR3 regions were amplified from genomic DNA by means of the immunoSEQ Assay, a bias-controlled multiplex PCR. Concerning the study's data processing: The number of nucleated cells in each sample was estimated from the amplification of reference gene primers within the assay. Sequence reads were collapsed and filtered to measure the absolute abundance of every unique TCRbeta CDR3 rearrangement. Productive Simpson clonality was computed per sample as the square root of Simpson's diversity index over productive rearrangements. This is the immuneACCESS table as TCRdb keeps it, with only in-frame sequences that have V and J called. A part of the clones is gone; compared with another copy, unresolved V genes explain less than half, and the rest is unexplained. The DNA was the basis for D and trimming; V, J and clone size are from that table. The sample records about 270,000 clones, approximately 86% of which are singletons. The ten top clones hold about 8.6% of the sample.

This sample stems from a study of blood T cell repertoires in COVID-19 (dated by TCRdb to the early 2020s). In terms of the full investigation: The collaborator samples originated in the United States, Italy and Spain and spanned the acute and convalescent phases of COVID-19. The prospective study material was composed of cDNA or gDNA derived from T cells, B-cell-depleted T cells, or PBMCs. The repertoires were released in a freely available public database meant as a resource for research on the immune response to SARS-CoV-2. Where HLA class I and class II types were available, the types were taken from metadata supplied by the sample provider, not from assay-based typing. The samples were drawn from two sources: the first 160 participants of the ongoing ImmuneRACE study, and 1,200 or so subjects contributed by 6 global collaborators. Subjects who had been exposed to COVID-19, were actively infected with it, or had recovered from it provided the deeply sampled blood TCRbeta repertoires that made up the dataset. A de-identified subject ID, COVID-19 status, age in years and sex were almost always included in the sample metadata.

V sheds 5 bases and J sheds 4 bases, leaving 6 bases between their ends. The CDR3 contains 12 residues, cysteine and phenylalanine counted. Just the 36-base CDR3 DNA is kept, in frame starting at base 1. CDR1 and CDR2 are read off the germline V gene as SGHNT and YENEEA. What the authors observed across the whole study: The quantity of clinical and demographic metadata differed by source and by participant and was supplied without curation.

Whole blood was collected in K2EDTA tubes by collaborating institutions according to the institutions' own protocols. For TCRbeta analysis, collaborator samples were shipped as frozen whole blood, as isolated PBMCs, or as DNA extracted from either sample type. What was sequenced was peripheral blood. The TCR was taken from a man aged 35-49 years with active or convalescent COVID-19. Here the chain combines TRBV11-3 and TRBJ2-1; TRBD1 is possibly the D segment (5 matching bases). The encoded CDR3 is CASSPGYNEQFF. The DNA sequence follows: TGTGCCAGCAGCCCAGGGTACAATGAGCAGTTCTTC.